Given below is one T cell receptor (beta chain) in context. Assay used: immunoSEQ multiplex PCR; TCRdb lists only in-frame clones, some missing. The sample shows a few hundred thousand clones, around four fifths of them seen only once. The sample is drawn from a study of blood T cell repertoires in COVID-19. At the level of the study: The origin of the acute and convalescent COVID-19 samples was the United States, Italy and Spain. PBMCs, B-cell-depleted T cells, or T cells were the source of the cDNA or gDNA that made up the material.

The CDR3 sequence is 13 residues long. Germline V CDR1 and CDR2: SGHTS, YDEGEE. Trimming cost V 1 base and J 8 bases, with 10 bases left between them. This receptor was taken from a woman aged 50 to 60 with active or convalescent COVID-19. Sequenced material: peripheral blood. This chain joins TRBV5-8 and TRBJ1-3; D is uncertain. In nucleotides, the CDR3 is TGTGCCAGCAGCTTGCCGTCGGCGGACACCATATATTTT. Encoded protein: CASSLPSADTIYF.